Reported below is one T cell receptor beta chain. The data belong to a study of blood T cell repertoires in COVID-19. Overall study: Sources were T cells, B-cell-depleted T cells, or PBMCs; the material itself was cDNA or gDNA.

CDR1 and CDR2 from the germline V gene are MNHEY and SMNVEV (reference sequence). The CDR3 runs to 17 residues. V lost 4 bases and J 1 base, leaving 19 bases between the germline ends. Per the original data handling: For nucleated cells, counts were estimated from reference gene primer amplification. TCRdb keeps only in-frame clones here, not all; method: immunoSEQ multiplex PCR. V, J and clone size are taken as reported in that table, and D and trimming were inferred from the DNA itself. Of 280,000 or so clones in the sample, over 75% were seen once. This sequence joins TRBV27 and TRBJ1-1; D is possibly TRBD1 (6 bases). The receptor comes from a man younger than 35 with active or convalescent COVID-19. The sequenced material came from peripheral blood. CDR3 in DNA: TGTGCCAGCAGTTCGGCAACACAGGGAGAGGAGAACACTGAAGCTTTCTTT. Amino acids: CASSSATQGEENTEAFF.